The 18 T cell receptor beta chains in this list originate from one sample, sequenced in a study of blood T cells in healthy people across ages. PCR was performed a second time for about 7 to 12 cycles using a sample-barcoded 5' primer and a J-beta primer mix. TCRdb passed the 5' RACE reads through MiXCR, listing each CDR3 protein once. The sample contains some 1.8 million distinct CDR3 sequences, about 39% of which appear only once. The specimen was blood. These receptors all stem from a human donor in good health.

This clonotype was seen a single time. The chain joins TRBV5-1 to TRBJ1-6; TRBD1 might be the D (6 bases). This CDR3 region has 17 residues. Per germline, CDR1 SGHRS and CDR2 YFSETQ. V lost 2 bases, J lost 0 bases, and 12 bases lay in between. CDR3 nucleotides: TGCGCCAGCAGCTTTGGACAGATAAACTCCTATAATTCACCCCTCCACTTT. It encodes CASSFGQINSYNSPLHF.

This clonotype has only a few counts. The chain employs TRBV20-1 and TRBJ1-3; D perhaps matches TRBD1 (6 bases). The CDR3 has 16 amino acids. The V end lost 3 bases, the J end lost 0 bases, and 15 bases lay between the germline ends. Germline loops: CDR1 DFQATT, CDR2 SNEGSKA (reference sequence). CDR3 protein: CSARPRDRSSGNTIYF. The DNA of the CDR3 is TGCAGTGCTAGGCCCCGAGACAGGAGCTCTGGAAACACCATATATTTT.

The rearrangement uses TRBV11-1 and TRBJ2-1; D is perhaps TRBD1 (5 bases). The CDR3 length is 13 residues. V lost 5 bases and J lost 6, with 11 bases in between. From germline, CDR1 is SGHAT and CDR2 FQDESV (reference sequence). The CDR3 spells CASSPNRSNEQFF. CDR3 nucleotides: TGTGCCAGCAGCCCTAACAGGAGCAATGAGCAGTTCTTC.

This chain links TRBV19 with TRBJ2-7; 11 bases are shared with TRBD1. V dropped 5 bases and J dropped 3; count of bases not matched to a gene: 9. Looked up from germline, CDR1 is LNHDA and CDR2 is SQIVND (reference sequence). The CDR3 is 16 residues long. The CDR3 nucleotides are TGTGCCAGTAGTGGGTTGGACAGGGGGCGAGTCTACGAGCAGTACTTC. This gives the protein CASSGLDRGRVYEQYF.

In nucleotides, the CDR3 is TGTGCCAGCAGCGCCTCACTAGCGGGGGGGTATGAGCAGTTCTTC. Its translation: CASSASLAGGYEQFF. The V call is TRBV9, the J call TRBJ2-1; TRBD2 aligns across 13 bases. This CDR3 region has 15 residues. The trim removed 3 bases at V and 8 bases at J, leaving 5 bases unmatched. Per the germline V gene, CDR1 is SGDLS and CDR2 is YYNGEE. Combining the CDR3 with reference TRBV9 and TRBJ2-1 gives the whole variable domain DSGVTQTPKHLITATGQRVTLRCSPRSGDLSVYWYQQSLDQGLQFLIQYYNGEERAKGNILERFSAQQFPDLHSELNLSSLELGDSALYFCASSASLAGGYEQFFGPGTRLTVL.

The chain recombines TRBV6-6 with TRBJ1-1; no clear D gene. V lost 2 bases to trimming and J lost 2 bases, with 9 bases between them. Germline V gene data show CDR1 as MNHNY and CDR2 as SVGAGI (reference sequence). The CDR3 length is 14 residues. In nucleotides, the CDR3 is TGTGCCAGCAGTTACACGATAACAAACACTGAAGCTTTCTTT. It codes for CASSYTITNTEAFF.

In DNA form, the CDR3 reads TGTGCCAGCAGTCCCCTGACTAGCTTCACATATATAGGGCGGTTCTTC. This codes for CASSPLTSFTYIGRFF. The J gene is TRBJ2-1, the V gene TRBV12-3 or TRBV12-4; 7 bases line up with TRBD2. The J segment lost 15 bases and the V segment lost 5 bases, leaving 22 bases of the junction unmatched. The CDR3 runs 16 residues.

The table lists this clonotype with a few counts. This chain connects TRBV7-2 to TRBJ1-5; 7 bases map to TRBD1. The V and J ends lost 2 bases and 4 bases, in that order; junction bases with no gene match: 11. There are 17 residues in the CDR3. The germline V gene has CDR1 SGHTA and CDR2 FQGNSA. CDR3 region: CASSLRGGAFSNQPQHF. DNA for the CDR3: TGTGCCAGCAGCTTAAGAGGGGGCGCTTTTTCTAATCAGCCCCAGCATTTT.

This rearrangement joins TRBV6-5 to TRBJ2-3; 7 bases fit TRBD2. The CDR3 is 13 amino acids. Per germline, CDR1 MNHEY and CDR2 SVGAGI. Germline trimming cut 5 bases from V and 10 bases from J; bases unmatched to any gene: 9. The CDR3 region is CASSPTTSSAQYF. For the CDR3, the DNA is TGTGCCAGCAGTCCTACGACTAGCTCGGCGCAGTATTTT.

This clonotype was recorded a few times. CDR3 loop: CASSLYTGDTQYF. The CDR3 DNA reads as TGTGCCAGCAGCTTATATACGGGAGATACGCAGTATTTT. The chain has TRBV11-2 and TRBJ2-3; no definite D call. V was trimmed by 2 bases and J by 5 bases, leaving 8 bases between them. This CDR3 spans 13 amino acids. Germline lookup yields CDR1 SGHAT and CDR2 FQNNGV.

The chain employs TRBV24-1 and TRBJ2-1; D gene unclear. V was cut by 0 bases and J by 0 bases, with 8 bases left in between. The CDR3 totals 16 residues. CDR1 KGHDR and CDR2 SFDVKD come from the germline V gene. As DNA, the CDR3 is TGTGCCACCAGTGATTTGTTATCGAGCTCCTACAATGAGCAGTTCTTC. Translated, it gives CATSDLLSSSYNEQFF.

This clonotype has only a few counts. V is TRBV20-1 and J is TRBJ2-3; TRBD2 might be the D (5 bases). The ends were cut back, 0 bases at V and 5 bases at J, with 15 bases in the middle. Germline assignment: CDR1 DFQATT and CDR2 SNEGSKA (reference sequence). The CDR3 consists of 15 residues. The CDR3 DNA reads TGCAGTGCTAGAGATCCCCTCCGCGGGCTAGATACGCAGTATTTT. Its protein is CSARDPLRGLDTQYF.

The J gene is TRBJ2-4, the V gene TRBV4-2, with D possibly matching TRBD2 (5 bases). Germline V gene data show CDR1 as LGHNA and CDR2 as YNFKEQ. The CDR3 spans 15 residues. Trimming stripped 0 bases from V and 13 bases from J, with 19 bases between. As DNA, the CDR3 is TGTGCCAGCAGCCAAGAATCGCCCACGCCGAGGGAGCAGTACTTC. Residues: CASSQESPTPREQYF.

This clonotype was observed at least ten times. This sequence joins TRBV9 and TRBJ2-3, with 7 positions matching TRBD2. Germline CDR1 SGDLS, CDR2 YYNGEE. The CDR3 has 15 amino acids. After removal of 0 bases from V and 2 bases from J, the junction contained 3 bases not matched to a gene. CDR3 DNA sequence: TGTGCCAGCAGCGTAGGCGGGGGAATCACAGATACGCAGTATTTT. It is translated as CASSVGGGITDTQYF.

The chain uses TRBV20-1 and TRBJ2-3, with 10 bases matching TRBD2. The V and J ends lost 4 bases and 4 bases, in that order; junction bases with no gene match: 5. The CDR3 totals 14 residues. Per germline, CDR1 DFQATT and CDR2 SNEGSKA (reference sequence). The CDR3 is CSATAGGRPDTQYF. The CDR3 nucleotides read TGCAGTGCTACAGCGGGGGGGCGCCCAGATACGCAGTATTTT.

This clonotype was detected a few times. This sequence joins TRBV5-8 and TRBJ2-5, with 10 bases identical to TRBD1. Germline CDR1 reads SGHTS; CDR2 reads YDEGEE. J gave up 5 bases and V 0 bases, and 10 bases lay outside the gene matches. The CDR3 has 17 residues. In DNA, the CDR3 is TGTGCCAGCAGCTTGGGGTATGACAGGGGGCCAACGGAGACCCAGTACTTC. Encoded protein: CASSLGYDRGPTETQYF.

This clonotype was picked up a small number of times. One base away lies a much larger clone, so this may be a sequencing read error. The rearrangement joins TRBV29-1 to TRBJ1-2, with no clear D. The CDR3 consists of 11 residues. V was shortened by 4 bases and J by 5 bases, with 8 bases between the two germline ends. Germline V CDR1 and CDR2: SQVTM, ANQGSEA. This CDR3 reads CSVGQEYGYTF. The DNA for the CDR3 is TGCAGCGTTGGGCAGGAATATGGCTACACCTTC.

This clonotype has a handful of counts. The V gene is TRBV6-6, the J gene TRBJ1-1; D is undetermined. The V end was cut by 0 bases, the J end by 4 bases, with 12 bases between. Germline lookup yields CDR1 MNHNY and CDR2 SVGAGI (reference sequence). The CDR3 loop spans 15 amino acids. DNA of the CDR3: TGTGCCAGCAGTTACTCTGTCGGGGAAGGCACTGAAGCTTTCTTT. Translation: CASSYSVGEGTEAFF.